This TCR beta chain was identified during a study of beta chain features in type 1 diabetes. Study-wide findings and caveats: Researchers cautioned that cDNA sequencing could over-represent cells with high TCR expression. The study found moderately but significantly shorter TCRB CDR3s in all four CD4+ subsets of Type 1 diabetes patients.

In this sample, this clone turned up a few times. Its antigen is unknown. Trimming at V came to 3 bases and at J to 8 bases, leaving 13 bases not matched to a gene. The CDR3 is 16 amino acids. The germline V gene encodes CDR1 SGDLS and CDR2 YYNGEE. The entirety of the isolated RNA underwent reverse transcription, so expressed TCRB transcripts were sequenced. Using immunoSEQ multiplex PCR, the repertoire was profiled, and TCRdb retains in-frame clones only, with some absent. Of hundreds of thousands of clones in the sample, over 12% were seen once. The chain couples TRBV9 to TRBJ1-2, with 10 bases matching TRBD1. The sequenced material came from naive CD4+ T cells from blood. This clonotype originated in a man between 18 and 29 years old with type 1 diabetes. CDR3 residues: CASSAQAGTGEYGYTF. DNA of the CDR3: TGTGCCAGCAGCGCCCAAGCCGGGACAGGGGAGTACGGCTACACCTTC. The full variable domain, its missing parts supplied by reference TRBV9 and TRBJ1-2, is DSGVTQTPKHLITATGQRVTLRCSPRSGDLSVYWYQQSLDQGLQFLIQYYNGEERAKGNILERFSAQQFPDLHSELNLSSLELGDSALYFCASSAQAGTGEYGYTFGSGTRLTVV.